This T cell receptor (beta chain) comes out of a study of T cell repertoires and Cas9 in healthy adults. Study conclusions and caveats: SpCas9-reactive effector T cells were reportedly restrained in vitro by SpCas9-reactive regulatory T cells.

Details on this clone: Its target is unknown.

Clones were read by immunoSEQ multiplex PCR, and TCRdb kept only the in-frame ones, dropping some. This sample has about 22,000 clones; under 95% occur once, and the top ten carry 1.5% to 1.9%. The CDR3 spans 11 residues. V shed 7 bases and J shed 11 bases, with 14 bases lying between them. The germline gives CDR1 SNHLY, CDR2 FYNNEI. The receptor's source is a human donor in good health. Sequences were obtained from CD4+ effector T cells (CD127+, CD25-, CD137-, CD154-) from PBMCs; culture status not recorded. V usage is TRBV2 and J usage is TRBJ2-5, with a weak D call TRBD2 (7 bases). CDR3: CASKGGREQYF. CDR3 coding DNA: TGTGCCAGCAAGGGGGGGCGGGAGCAGTACTTC.